This record covers a single T cell receptor beta chain. Its antigen is unknown. This CDR3 contains 15 residues. V was clipped by 0 bases and J by 1 base, with 7 bases between them. Germline assignment: CDR1 LGHNA and CDR2 YNFKEQ. This sample is part of a study of beta chain features in type 1 diabetes. Regarding the study as a whole: Naive, central memory and Treg TCRB repertoires appeared more alike in patients than in healthy donors.

As every portion of the isolated RNA was reverse transcribed, the sequencing read expressed TCRB transcripts. Profiling relied on immunoSEQ multiplex PCR, and the TCRdb table lists in-frame clones only, not all of them. Of about 260,000 clones listed, approximately 70% are singletons. The sample consisted of naive CD4+ T cells from blood. The chain links TRBV4-2 to TRBJ1-5; D call uncertain. This clonotype originated in a young man in good health. The CDR3 nucleotides are TGTGCCAGCAGCCAAGAACCGCGGAGCAATCAGCCCCAGCATTTT. Its translation: CASSQEPRSNQPQHF.